Sequencing of this T cell receptor beta chain was carried out in a study of T-cell reconstitution after alpha-beta-depleted transplantation in children. Regarding the study as a whole: Diversity and T-cell counts at one year after transplant derived mostly from new T cells.

On this clonotype: Its target is not known.

The CDR3 sequence is 16 residues long. V lost 0 bases and J lost 7; bases outside the gene matches: 7. In germline, CDR1 is LGHNA, CDR2 YSLEER. Using unique molecular identifiers, the investigators prepared the TCRbeta library. TCRdb re-analysed the PCR reads in MiXCR, keeping a single row per CDR3 protein. This table has 350,000 to 500,000 distinct CDR3 sequences, 43% appearing once. The TCR was taken from a girl aged 2 to 10 with aplastic anemia, due to receive a stem cell transplant. Sequencing was performed on PBMCs, taken before TCRalphabeta/CD19-depleted stem cell transplant. The V call is TRBV4-3, the J call TRBJ2-3; 10 nucleotides line up with TRBD2. Here the CDR3 reads CASSQDTSGRANTQYF. DNA for the CDR3: TGCGCCAGCAGCCAAGATACGAGCGGGAGGGCCAATACGCAGTATTTT.